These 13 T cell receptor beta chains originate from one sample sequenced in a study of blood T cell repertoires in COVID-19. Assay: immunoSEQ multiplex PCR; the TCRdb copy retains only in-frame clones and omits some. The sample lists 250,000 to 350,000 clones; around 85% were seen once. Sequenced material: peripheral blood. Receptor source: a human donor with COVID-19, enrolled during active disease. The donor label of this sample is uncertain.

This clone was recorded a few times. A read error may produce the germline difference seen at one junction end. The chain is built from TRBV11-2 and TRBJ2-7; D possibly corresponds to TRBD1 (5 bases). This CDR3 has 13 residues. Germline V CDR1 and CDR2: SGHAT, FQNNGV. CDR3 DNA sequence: TGTGCCAGCAGCTTAGATCAATGGGCCAGGGCAAACTTC. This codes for CASSLDQWARANF.

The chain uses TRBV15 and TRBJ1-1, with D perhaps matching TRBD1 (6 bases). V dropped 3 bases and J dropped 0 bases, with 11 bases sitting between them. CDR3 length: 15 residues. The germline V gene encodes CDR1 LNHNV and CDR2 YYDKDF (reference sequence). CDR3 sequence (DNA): TGTGCCACCAGCAGCGGCGGACAGATGAACACTGAAGCTTTCTTT. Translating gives CATSSGGQMNTEAFF.

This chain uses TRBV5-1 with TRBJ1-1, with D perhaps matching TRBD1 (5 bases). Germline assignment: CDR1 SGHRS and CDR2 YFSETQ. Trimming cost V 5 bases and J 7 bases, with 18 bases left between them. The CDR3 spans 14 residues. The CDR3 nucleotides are TGCGCCAGCAGTGGCGATGAATGGGGGGGTGAAGCTTTCTTT. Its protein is CASSGDEWGGEAFF.

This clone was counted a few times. The CDR3 reads CASSQDLGGQINYGYTF. DNA of the CDR3: TGCGCCAGCAGCCAAGATCTGGGAGGACAAATAAACTATGGCTACACCTTC. The chain couples TRBV4-3 to TRBJ1-2, with a possible D match to TRBD1 (5 bases). Deletions cut 0 bases from V and 2 bases from J, with 16 bases between. CDR3 length: 17 amino acids. Per the germline V gene, CDR1 is LGHNA and CDR2 is YSLEER.

The chain's CDR3 is CASSQGQGTGVHQPQHF. The CDR3 DNA reads TGCGCCAGCAGCCAAGGACAAGGGACAGGGGTCCATCAGCCCCAGCATTTT. The chain joins TRBV4-1 to TRBJ1-5, with 10 bases lining up with TRBD1. Per the germline V gene, CDR1 is MGHRA and CDR2 is YSYEKL. This CDR3 contains 17 residues. With V trimmed by 1 base and J by 5 bases, 8 bases remained unmatched.

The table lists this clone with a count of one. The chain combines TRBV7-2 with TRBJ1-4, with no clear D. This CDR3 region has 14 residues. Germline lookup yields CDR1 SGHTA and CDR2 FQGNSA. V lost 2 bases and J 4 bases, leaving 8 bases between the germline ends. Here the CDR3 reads CASSLLGVNEKLFF. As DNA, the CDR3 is TGTGCCAGCAGCTTACTTGGAGTTAATGAAAAACTGTTTTTT.

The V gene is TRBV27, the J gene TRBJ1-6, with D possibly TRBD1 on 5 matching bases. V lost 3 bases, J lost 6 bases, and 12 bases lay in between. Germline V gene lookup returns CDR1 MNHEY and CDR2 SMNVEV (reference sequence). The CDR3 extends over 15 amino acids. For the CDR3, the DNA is TGTGCCAGCAGTTTGGCGGACAACCGTAATTCACCCCTCCACTTT. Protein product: CASSLADNRNSPLHF.

The CDR3 sequence: CSVDITGVKNTEAFF. CDR3 nucleotides: TGCAGCGTTGATATCACAGGGGTCAAAAACACTGAAGCTTTCTTT. This rearrangement joins TRBV29-1 to TRBJ1-1, with 7 bases aligning to TRBD1. V lost 3 bases to trimming and J lost 2 bases; unmatched junction nucleotides: 9. Germline V gene lookup returns CDR1 SQVTM and CDR2 ANQGSEA. This CDR3 has 15 residues.

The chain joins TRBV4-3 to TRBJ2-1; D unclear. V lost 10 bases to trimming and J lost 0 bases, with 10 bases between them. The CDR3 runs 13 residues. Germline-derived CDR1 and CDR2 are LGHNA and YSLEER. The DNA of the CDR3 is TGCGCCACCGGGTCTCCCTCCTACAATGAGCAGTTCTTC. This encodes CATGSPSYNEQFF.

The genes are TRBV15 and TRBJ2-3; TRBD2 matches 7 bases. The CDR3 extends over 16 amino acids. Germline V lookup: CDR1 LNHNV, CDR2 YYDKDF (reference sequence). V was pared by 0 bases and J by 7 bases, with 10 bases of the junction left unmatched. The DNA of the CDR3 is TGTGCCACCAGCAGAGATCTCGGCGGGGGAAAGCATACGCAGTATTTT. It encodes CATSRDLGGGKHTQYF.

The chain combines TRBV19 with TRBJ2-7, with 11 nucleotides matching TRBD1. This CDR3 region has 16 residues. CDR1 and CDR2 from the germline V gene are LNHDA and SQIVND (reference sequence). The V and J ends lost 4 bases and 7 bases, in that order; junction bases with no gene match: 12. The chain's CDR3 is CASSKVLGQGAREQYF. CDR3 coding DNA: TGTGCCAGTAGTAAGGTCCTAGGACAGGGGGCGCGAGAGCAGTACTTC.

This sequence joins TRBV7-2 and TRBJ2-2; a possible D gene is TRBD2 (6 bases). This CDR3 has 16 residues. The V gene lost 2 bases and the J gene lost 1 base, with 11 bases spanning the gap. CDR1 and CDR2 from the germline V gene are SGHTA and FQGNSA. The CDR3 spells CASSLIAAVNTGELFF. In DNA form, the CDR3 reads TGTGCCAGCAGCTTAATAGCGGCGGTGAACACCGGGGAGCTGTTTTTT.

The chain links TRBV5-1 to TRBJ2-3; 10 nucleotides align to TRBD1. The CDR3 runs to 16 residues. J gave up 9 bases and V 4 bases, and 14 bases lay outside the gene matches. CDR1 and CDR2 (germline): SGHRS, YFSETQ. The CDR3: CASSPQPGTGEGTQYF. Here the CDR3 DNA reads TGCGCCAGCAGCCCACAACCCGGGACAGGGGAAGGGACGCAGTATTTT.